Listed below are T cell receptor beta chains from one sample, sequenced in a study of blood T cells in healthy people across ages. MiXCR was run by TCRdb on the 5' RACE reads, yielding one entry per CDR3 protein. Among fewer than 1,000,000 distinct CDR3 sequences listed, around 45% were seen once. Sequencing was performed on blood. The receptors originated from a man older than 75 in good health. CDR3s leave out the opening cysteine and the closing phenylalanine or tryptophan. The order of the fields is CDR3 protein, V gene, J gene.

SVEGLDRGTSGSYNEQF,TRBV29-1,TRBJ2-1
ASSPRTSGETQY,TRBV12-3/TRBV12-4,TRBJ2-5
AISESPGPSYNEQF,TRBV10-3,TRBJ2-1
ASSQVIGSGSGADTQY,TRBV4-2,TRBJ2-3
ASRSGTGVYNEQY,TRBV5-4,-
ATEQGSGTDTQY,TRBV6-2/TRBV6-3,TRBJ2-3
ASSRRLGNEQF,TRBV6-5,TRBJ2-1
SARAQSTERLF,TRBV20-1,TRBJ1-4
ASKSGGYRRSGANVLT,TRBV28,TRBJ2-6
ASSSTIAGAPYNEQY,TRBV13,-
SARSVGGSPGAQY,TRBV20-1,TRBJ2-5
ASSAGLPGSNQPQH,TRBV9,TRBJ1-5
ASSELTSGSGETQY,TRBV10-2,TRBJ2-5
ASSPVAQETQY,TRBV18,TRBJ2-5
SVEPNGATGANVLT,TRBV29-1,TRBJ2-6
ASSVGTSNNEQF,TRBV5-5,TRBJ2-1
TSSLGGRAREQF,TRBV7-3,TRBJ2-1
SASSFNYGLKPETQY,TRBV20-1,TRBJ2-5
AISEGVGGETQY,TRBV10-3,TRBJ2-5
ASSQEIAGVFYEQY,TRBV4-2,TRBJ2-7
ASSSTGGDRYGYT,TRBV12-3/TRBV12-4,TRBJ1-2
ASSPSTYTEGYT,TRBV18,TRBJ1-2
SGSLYNEQF,TRBV20-1,TRBJ2-1
ASSLYPILGGGLQDTQY,TRBV27,TRBJ2-3
ASSYSTGRILSPLH,TRBV6-2/TRBV6-3,TRBJ1-6
ASSASWADTQY,TRBV7-2,TRBJ2-3
SVEGRDRYNEQF,TRBV29-1,TRBJ2-1
ASSPDMSQETQY,TRBV5-6,TRBJ2-5
ASRLLGADTQY,TRBV6-5,TRBJ2-3
ASSFLQGYDEQY,TRBV28,TRBJ2-7
ASSFSGGNEQF,TRBV11-1,TRBJ2-1
ASRRTDNEQF,TRBV12-3/TRBV12-4,TRBJ2-1
ASSLRGAEQF,TRBV6-5,TRBJ2-1
ASSFLPGTGGAWY,TRBV27,TRBJ2-7
ASSLLGASGTSINNEQF,TRBV7-6,TRBJ2-1
ASRDDRGRYYGYT,TRBV6-6,TRBJ1-2
ASSVDRHSGANVLT,TRBV2,TRBJ2-6
SVLKVPGNTIY,TRBV20-1,TRBJ1-3
ASSQDRDPLFRRF,TRBV4-2,TRBJ2-1
ATSGQGNSPLH,TRBV3-1,TRBJ1-6
ASTEAGGSGANILT,TRBV10-1,TRBJ2-6
ASSQEAGTKYEQY,TRBV4-1,TRBJ2-7
SADRGLPPYEQY,TRBV20-1,-
AISEAGQGIYEQY,TRBV10-3,TRBJ2-7
SLGREGGSEQF,TRBV29-1,TRBJ2-1
ASSLEAYKADTGELF,TRBV5-1,TRBJ2-2